This is a list of T cell receptor beta chains from one sample in a study of identifying expanded T cells in peripheral blood. Only in-frame clones appear in the TCRdb table, and some are missing; sequencing was by immunoSEQ multiplex PCR. Among some 120,000 clones listed, about 80% were seen once. Sequencing used blood. Receptors originate from a person aged 18 to 70 in good health. CDR3s include the opening cysteine and the closing phenylalanine or tryptophan. Fields, in order: clone size, J gene, V gene, D gene, CDR3 protein, CDR3 DNA. The D gene is left open where the match is weak. The size of a clone is reported for some rows only, either as once, few or many, or as a class for expanded clones.

NA	TRBJ2-4	TRBV9	NA	CASSGVPGRENIQYF	TGTGCCAGCAGCGGAGTCCCGGGACGGGAAAACATTCAGTACTTC
NA	TRBJ2-3	TRBV9	TRBD2	CASSTPRSGGVTSTDTQYF	TGTGCCAGCAGCACCCCCCGTAGCGGGGGGGTGACTAGCACAGATACGCAGTATTTT
NA	TRBJ1-2	TRBV4-2	TRBD1	CASSPELLRGQGYGYTF	TGTGCCAGCAGCCCGGAATTATTAAGGGGGCAGGGCTATGGCTACACCTTC
NA	TRBJ1-2	TRBV6-1	TRBD1	CASSELGQGDGYTF	TGTGCCAGCAGTGAATTAGGACAGGGTGATGGCTACACCTTC
once	TRBJ1-1	TRBV29-1	NA	CSVGGTVEAFF	TGCAGCGTTGGGGGGACCGTAGAAGCTTTCTTT
NA	TRBJ2-5	TRBV2	TRBD1	CASSNTELDREVETQYF	TGTGCCAGCAGTAATACCGAGCTCGACAGGGAAGTAGAGACCCAGTACTTC
NA	TRBJ2-7	TRBV30	TRBD1	CASVGDSYEQYF	TGTGCCTCGGTTGGGGACAGCTACGAGCAGTACTTC
NA	TRBJ1-1	TRBV4-3	TRBD1	CASSQARTGFTEAFF	TGCGCCAGCAGCCAAGCCCGGACAGGGTTCACTGAAGCTTTCTTT
NA	TRBJ2-5	TRBV9	NA	CASSVGAGRFQETQYF	TGTGCCAGCAGCGTAGGAGCAGGGAGGTTCCAAGAGACCCAGTACTTC
NA	TRBJ2-7	TRBV6-1	TRBD1	CASSEGGGLYEQYF	TGTGCCAGCAGTGAAGGAGGGGGCTTATACGAGCAGTACTTC
NA	TRBJ1-1	TRBV7-2	NA	CASSFRADTEAFF	TGTGCCAGCAGCTTCCGGGCCGACACTGAAGCTTTCTTT
NA	TRBJ2-1	TRBV5-1	NA	CASGSRGISNEQFF	TGCGCCAGCGGATCCAGGGGAATCAGCAATGAGCAGTTCTTC
NA	TRBJ1-2	TRBV18	TRBD1	CASSPQPQGQANYGYTF	TGTGCCAGCTCACCACAGCCTCAGGGACAGGCTAACTATGGCTACACCTTC
NA	TRBJ1-5	TRBV5-6	NA	CASSLGGADNQPQHF	TGTGCCAGCAGCTTGGGGGGGGCGGACAATCAGCCCCAGCATTTT
NA	TRBJ2-7	TRBV10-3	TRBD2	CAISGPGASGGMNYEQYF	TGTGCCATCAGTGGCCCCGGAGCTAGCGGGGGGATGAACTACGAGCAGTACTTC